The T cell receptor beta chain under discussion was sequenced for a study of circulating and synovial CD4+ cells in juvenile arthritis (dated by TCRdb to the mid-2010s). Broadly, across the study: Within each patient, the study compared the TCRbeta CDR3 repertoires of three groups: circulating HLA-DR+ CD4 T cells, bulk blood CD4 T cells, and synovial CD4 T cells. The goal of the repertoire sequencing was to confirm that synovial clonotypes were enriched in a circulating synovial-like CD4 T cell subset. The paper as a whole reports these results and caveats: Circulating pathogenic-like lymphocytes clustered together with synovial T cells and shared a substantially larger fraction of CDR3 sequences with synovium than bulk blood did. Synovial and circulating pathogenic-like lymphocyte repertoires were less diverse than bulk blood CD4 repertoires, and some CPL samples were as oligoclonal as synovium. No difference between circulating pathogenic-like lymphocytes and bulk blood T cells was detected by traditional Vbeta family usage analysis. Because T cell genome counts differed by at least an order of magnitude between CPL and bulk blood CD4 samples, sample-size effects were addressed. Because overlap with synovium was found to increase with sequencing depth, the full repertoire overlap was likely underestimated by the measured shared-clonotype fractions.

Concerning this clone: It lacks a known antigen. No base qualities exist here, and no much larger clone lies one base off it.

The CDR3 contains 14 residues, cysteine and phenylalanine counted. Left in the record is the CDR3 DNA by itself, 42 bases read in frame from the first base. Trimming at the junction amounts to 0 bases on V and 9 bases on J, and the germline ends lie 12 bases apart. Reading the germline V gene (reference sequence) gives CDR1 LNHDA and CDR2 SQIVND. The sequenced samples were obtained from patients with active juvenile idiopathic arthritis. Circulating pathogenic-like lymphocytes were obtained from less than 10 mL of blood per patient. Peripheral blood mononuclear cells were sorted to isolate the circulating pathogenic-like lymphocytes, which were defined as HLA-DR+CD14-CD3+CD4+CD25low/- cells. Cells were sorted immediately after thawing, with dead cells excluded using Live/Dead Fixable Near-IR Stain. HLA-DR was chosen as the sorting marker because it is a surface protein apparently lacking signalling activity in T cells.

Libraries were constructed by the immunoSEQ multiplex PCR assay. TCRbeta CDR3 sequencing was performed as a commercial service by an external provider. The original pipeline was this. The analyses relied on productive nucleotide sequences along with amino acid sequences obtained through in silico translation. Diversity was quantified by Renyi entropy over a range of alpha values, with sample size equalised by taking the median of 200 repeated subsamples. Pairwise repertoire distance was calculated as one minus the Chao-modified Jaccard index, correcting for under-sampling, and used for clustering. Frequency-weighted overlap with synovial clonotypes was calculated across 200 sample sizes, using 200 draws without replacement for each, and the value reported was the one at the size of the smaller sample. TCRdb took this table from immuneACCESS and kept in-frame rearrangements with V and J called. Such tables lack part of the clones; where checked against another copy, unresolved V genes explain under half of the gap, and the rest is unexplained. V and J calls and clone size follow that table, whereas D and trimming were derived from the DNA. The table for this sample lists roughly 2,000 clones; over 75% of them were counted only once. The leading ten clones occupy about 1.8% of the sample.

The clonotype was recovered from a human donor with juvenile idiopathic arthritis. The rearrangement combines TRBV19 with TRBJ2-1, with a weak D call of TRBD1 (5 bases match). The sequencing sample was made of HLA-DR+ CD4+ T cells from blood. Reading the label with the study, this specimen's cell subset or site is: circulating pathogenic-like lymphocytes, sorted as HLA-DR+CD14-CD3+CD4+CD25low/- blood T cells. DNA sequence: TGTGCCAGTAGTATAGATCTCAGGGTACCTGAGCAGTTCTTC. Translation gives CASSIDLRVPEQFF. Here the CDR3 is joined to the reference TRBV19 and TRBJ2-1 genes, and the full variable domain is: DGGITQSPKYLFRKEGQNVTLSCEQNLNHDAMYWYRQDPGQGLRLIYYSQIVNDFQKGDIAEGYSVSREKKESFPLTVTSAQKNPTAFYLCASSIDLRVPEQFFGPGTRLTVL.